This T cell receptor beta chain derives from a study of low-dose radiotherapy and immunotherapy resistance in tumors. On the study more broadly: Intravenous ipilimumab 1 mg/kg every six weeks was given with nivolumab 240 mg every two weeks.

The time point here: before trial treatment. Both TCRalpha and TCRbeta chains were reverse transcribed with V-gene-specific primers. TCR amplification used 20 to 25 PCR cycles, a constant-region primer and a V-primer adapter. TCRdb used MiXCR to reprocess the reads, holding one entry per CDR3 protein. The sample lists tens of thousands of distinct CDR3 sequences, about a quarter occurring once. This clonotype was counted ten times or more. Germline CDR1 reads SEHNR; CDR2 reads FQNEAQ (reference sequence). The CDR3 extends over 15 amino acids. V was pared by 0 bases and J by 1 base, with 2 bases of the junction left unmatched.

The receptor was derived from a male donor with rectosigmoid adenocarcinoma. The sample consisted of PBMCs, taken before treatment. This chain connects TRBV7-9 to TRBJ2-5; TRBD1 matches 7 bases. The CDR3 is CASSLAAGGQETQYF. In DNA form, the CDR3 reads TGTGCCAGCAGCTTAGCGGCAGGGGGCCAAGAGACCCAGTACTTC.